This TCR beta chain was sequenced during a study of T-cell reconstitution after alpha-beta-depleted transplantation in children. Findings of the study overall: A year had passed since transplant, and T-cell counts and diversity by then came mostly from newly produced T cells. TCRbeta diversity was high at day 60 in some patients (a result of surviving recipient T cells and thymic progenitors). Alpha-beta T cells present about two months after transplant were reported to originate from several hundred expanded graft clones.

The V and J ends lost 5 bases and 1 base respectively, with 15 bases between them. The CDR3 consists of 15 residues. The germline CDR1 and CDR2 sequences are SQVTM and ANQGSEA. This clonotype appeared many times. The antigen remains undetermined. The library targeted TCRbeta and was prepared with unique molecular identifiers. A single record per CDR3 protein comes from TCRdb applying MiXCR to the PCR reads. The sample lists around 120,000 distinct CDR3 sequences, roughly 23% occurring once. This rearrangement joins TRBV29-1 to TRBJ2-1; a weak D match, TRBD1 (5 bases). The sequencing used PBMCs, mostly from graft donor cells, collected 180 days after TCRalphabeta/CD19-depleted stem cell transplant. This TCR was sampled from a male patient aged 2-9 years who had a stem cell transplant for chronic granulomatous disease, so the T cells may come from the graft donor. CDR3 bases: TGCAGCGTTTCTGCCGGAAGGGGTTCCTACAATGAGCAGTTCTTC. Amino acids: CSVSAGRGSYNEQFF.